This TCR beta chain is from a study of neurological immune-mediated disorders. Overall study findings and caveats: The study found no CDR3 amino acid sequences shared by expanded clones across subjects, suggesting private repertoires in all groups. The study found the most TCR clonal expansion in HTLV-1-associated myelopathy and the least in multiple sclerosis, below healthy controls.

The unsorted libraries were generated from a total of 2 million PBMCs, which had been stored in RNAlater at -80 C. The CDR3 has 15 residues. Germline values: CDR1 SGHRS, CDR2 YFSETQ. Unmatched junction bases numbered 5, after V lost 2 bases and J lost 2 bases. The sample holds many counts of this clonotype. The target antigen is unknown. Each CDR3 protein is one row after TCRdb ran MiXCR on the 5' RACE reads. The sample records tens of thousands of distinct CDR3 sequences, approximately 4% being singletons. This TCR came from a man over 45 with multiple sclerosis. This rearrangement joins TRBV5-1 to TRBJ2-3; 7 positions match TRBD1. The sample comprised PBMCs. CDR3 loop: CASSLEDRITDTQYF. CDR3 in DNA: TGCGCCAGCAGCTTAGAGGACAGGATCACAGATACGCAGTATTTT.